The present T cell receptor (beta chain) was sequenced within a study of shared clonotypes between healthy human individuals. The material for each subset, its genomic DNA, was split evenly across several immunoSEQ plates. Assay used: immunoSEQ multiplex PCR; TCRdb lists only in-frame clones, some missing. The sample lists some 2,100,000 clones, under 97% occurring once. Per the germline V gene, CDR1 is SGHAT and CDR2 is FQNNGV. The CDR3 consists of 18 residues. J gave up 6 bases and V 2 bases, and 15 bases lay outside the gene matches. A split of CD4+ cells into CD45RA+ naive and CD45RA-negative memory subsets was performed.

The rearrangement links TRBV11-2 to TRBJ2-3; 9 nucleotides match TRBD2. The receptor was derived from a young man in good health. The material sequenced was naive CD4+ T cells sorted from blood. The subset was: CD45RA+ positively selected. CDR3 sequence: CASSLRGVTSGSVDTQYF. The CDR3 DNA is TGTGCCAGCAGCTTAAGAGGGGTGACTAGCGGTAGCGTGGATACGCAGTATTTT.